This T cell receptor beta chain originates from a study of T cell responses to AZD1222 COVID-19 vaccine. Whole-study results and caveats: Rises in breadth and depth of Spike-specific TCRs came after two AZD1222 doses. A reported finding is that nearly half of spike-specific TCRs target unmutated variant regions. There were mostly white British donors and more females than males, and clonal diversity was possibly underestimated. Sampled repertoires all dated from after the peak T cell response.

Produced via immunoSEQ multiplex PCR; TCRdb's table is partial and in-frame only. The sample has about 150,000 clones, more than 85% seen once. On this clone itself: What it recognizes is unknown.

CDR3 length equals 15 residues. CDR1 is SGHRS, CDR2 YFSETQ, per germline. Trimming removed 0 bases from V and 1 base from J, with 11 bases in between. The source is an adult who had recovered from COVID-19. The sample here was peripheral blood, taken after recovery from COVID-19. This chain uses TRBV5-1 with TRBJ2-7; D uncertain. CDR3 coding DNA: TGCGCCAGCAGCTTGGTGTCAGAACCATCCTACGAGCAGTACTTC. This sequence encodes CASSLVSEPSYEQYF.